This T cell receptor (beta chain) originates from a study of T cells in tuberculosis. Study overall: A South African cohort included IGRA-negative adolescents, latently infected IGRA-positive adolescents and adults with active tuberculosis.

Latent tuberculosis screening used tuberculin skin test and IGRA at entry. Broader study findings: Samples were chosen by availability of cryopreserved specimens.

This clone was found once. Its antigen is not identified. Clones were read by immunoSEQ multiplex PCR, and TCRdb kept only the in-frame ones, dropping some. Seen here are about 40,000 clones, around 93% observed once, and the top ten hold 9% to 14%. The source material was PBMCs. The clonotype originates from a donor aged 5 to 30 with latent tuberculosis or without tuberculosis infection. Some clones in this sample may be carry-over from other donors' samples.

CDR3 DNA sequence: TGTGCCAGCAATACAGGTGCCGCGTTCACCGGGGAGCTGTTTTTT. Protein product: CASNTGAAFTGELFF. V is TRBV6-1 and J is TRBJ2-2, with D possibly being TRBD1 (5 bases). CDR1 and CDR2 from the germline V gene are MNHNS and SASEGT. This CDR3 is built from 15 residues. V lost 7 bases and J lost 4, with 16 bases in between.